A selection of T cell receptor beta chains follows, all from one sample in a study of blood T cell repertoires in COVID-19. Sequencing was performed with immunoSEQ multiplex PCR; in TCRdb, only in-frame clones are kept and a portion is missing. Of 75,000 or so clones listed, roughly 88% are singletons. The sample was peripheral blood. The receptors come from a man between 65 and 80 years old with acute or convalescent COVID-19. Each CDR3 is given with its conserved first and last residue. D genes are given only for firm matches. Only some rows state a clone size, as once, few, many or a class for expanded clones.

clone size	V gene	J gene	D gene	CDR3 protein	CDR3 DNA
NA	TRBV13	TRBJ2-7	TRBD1	CASSLTGGVYEQYF	TGTGCCAGCAGCTTGACAGGGGGCGTCTACGAGCAGTACTTC
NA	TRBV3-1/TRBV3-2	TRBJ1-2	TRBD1	CASSQDKGAGGYTF	TGTGCCAGCAGCCAAGATAAGGGGGCAGGGGGCTACACCTTC
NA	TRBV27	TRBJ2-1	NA	CASSPLKSSYNEQFF	TGTGCCAGCAGTCCACTCAAGAGCTCCTACAATGAGCAGTTCTTC
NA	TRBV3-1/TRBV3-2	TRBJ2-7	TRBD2	CASSPLTSSGTYEQYF	TGTGCCAGCAGCCCTCTCACTTCTAGCGGGACCTACGAGCAGTACTTC
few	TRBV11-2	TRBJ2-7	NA	CASSLDSVQRGYF	TGTGCCAGCAGCTTAGATTCGGTCCAACGGGGGTACTTC
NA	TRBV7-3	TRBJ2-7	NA	CASSREGGYEQYF	TGTGCCAGCAGCCGAGAGGGCGGCTACGAGCAGTACTTC
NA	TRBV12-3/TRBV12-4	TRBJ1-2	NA	CASSLGTPYGYTF	TGTGCCAGCAGTTTAGGGACACCGTATGGCTACACCTTC
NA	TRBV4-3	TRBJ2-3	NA	CASSPGSADTQYF	TGCGCCAGCAGCCCGGGGAGCGCAGATACGCAGTATTTT
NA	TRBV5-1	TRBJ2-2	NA	CASSSWTANTGELFF	TGCGCCAGCAGCTCTTGGACAGCGAACACCGGGGAGCTGTTTTTT
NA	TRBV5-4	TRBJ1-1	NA	CASSFPGGQVNTEAFF	TGTGCCAGCAGCTTTCCGGGGGGACAAGTGAACACTGAAGCTTTCTTT
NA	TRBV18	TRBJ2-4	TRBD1	CASSPLLVGTGEIQYF	TGTGCCAGCTCACCTCTTTTAGTCGGGACAGGGGAAATTCAGTACTTC
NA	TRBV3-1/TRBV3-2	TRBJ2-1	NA	CASSHSEFRGSSYNEQFF	TGTGCCAGCAGCCACTCCGAATTCCGGGGAAGCTCCTACAATGAGCAGTTCTTC
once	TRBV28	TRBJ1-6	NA	CASSWAGGGSPLHF	TGTGCCAGCAGTTGGGCCGGGGGGGGTTCACCCCTCCACTTT
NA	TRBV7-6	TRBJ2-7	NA	CASSLEGLKSYEQYF	TGTGCCAGCAGCTTAGAGGGGTTGAAGAGTTACGAGCAGTACTTC
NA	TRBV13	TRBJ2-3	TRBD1	CASSFSPDSTGKSTDTQYF	TGTGCCAGCAGCTTTTCTCCCGATTCGACAGGGAAAAGCACAGATACGCAGTATTTT
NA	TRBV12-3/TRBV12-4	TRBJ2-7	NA	CASGRYYEQYF	TGTGCCAGCGGCAGATACTACGAGCAGTACTTC
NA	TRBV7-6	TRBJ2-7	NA	CASSTDEGGEQYF	TGTGCCAGCAGCACAGACGAGGGGGGGGAGCAGTACTTC
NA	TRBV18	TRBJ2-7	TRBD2	CASSTWGTSGPKYF	TGTGCCAGCTCAACATGGGGGACTAGCGGGCCAAAGTACTTC
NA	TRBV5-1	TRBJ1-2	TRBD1	CASSIGTAAVNYGYTF	TGCGCCAGCAGCATCGGGACAGCCGCCGTTAACTATGGCTACACCTTC
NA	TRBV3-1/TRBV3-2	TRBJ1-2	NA	CASSQGVRGGRVGYGYTF	TGTGCCAGCAGCCAGGGCGTACGGGGAGGGAGAGTCGGCTATGGCTACACCTTC
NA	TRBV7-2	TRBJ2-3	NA	CASSLVRADLTDTQYF	TGTGCCAGCAGCTTAGTCAGGGCCGACCTCACAGATACGCAGTATTTT
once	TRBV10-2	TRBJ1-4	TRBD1	CASSGGGQGLNEKLFF	TGCGCCAGCAGTGGAGGAGGACAGGGGCTTAATGAAAAACTGTTTTTT
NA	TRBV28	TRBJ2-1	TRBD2	CASSALGLAGYNEQFF	TGTGCCAGCAGTGCCCTTGGACTAGCGGGCTACAATGAGCAGTTCTTC
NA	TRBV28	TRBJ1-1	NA	CASSLSQGISTEAFF	TGTGCCAGCAGTTTATCCCAGGGGATCAGCACTGAAGCTTTCTTT
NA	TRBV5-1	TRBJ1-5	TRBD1	CASSTGQGNQPQHF	TGCGCCAGCAGCACGGGACAGGGGAATCAGCCCCAGCATTTT
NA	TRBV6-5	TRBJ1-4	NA	CASTRRGTANEKLFF	TGTGCCAGCACCCGGAGGGGCACGGCTAATGAAAAACTGTTTTTT
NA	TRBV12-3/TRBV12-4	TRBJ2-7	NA	CASSSTSYEQYF	TGTGCCAGCAGTTCCACTAGTTACGAGCAGTACTTC
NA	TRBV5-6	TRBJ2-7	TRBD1	CASSLSGTGTYEQYF	TGTGCCAGCAGCTTATCCGGGACAGGGACCTACGAGCAGTACTTC
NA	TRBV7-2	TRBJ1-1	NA	CASSSQGFLTNTEAFF	TGTGCCAGCAGCTCGCAGGGTTTCCTTACCAACACTGAAGCTTTCTTT
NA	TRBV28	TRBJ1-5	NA	CATFRPKGILGQPQHF	TGTGCCACCTTTCGACCAAAGGGGATATTGGGTCAGCCCCAGCATTTT
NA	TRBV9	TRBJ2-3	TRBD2	CASSAGGVWDTQYF	TGTGCCAGCAGCGCGGGAGGGGTATGGGATACGCAGTATTTT
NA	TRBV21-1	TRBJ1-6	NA	CASSKGARKTSYNSPLHF	TGTGCCAGCAGCAAAGGGGCCCGTAAAACCTCCTATAATTCACCCCTCCACTTT
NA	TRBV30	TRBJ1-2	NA	CAWSVWASPNYGYTF	TGTGCCTGGAGTGTTTGGGCGTCCCCTAACTATGGCTACACCTTC
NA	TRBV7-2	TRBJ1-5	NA	CASSLALGGASNQPQHF	TGTGCCAGCAGCTTAGCGCTCGGGGGGGCCAGCAATCAGCCCCAGCATTTT
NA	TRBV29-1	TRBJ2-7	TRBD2	CSVQRNSGSEQYF	TGCAGCGTCCAGAGAAATAGCGGGTCCGAGCAGTACTTC
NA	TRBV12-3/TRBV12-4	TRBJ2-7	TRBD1	CASSGTGGEQYF	TGTGCCAGCAGTGGGACAGGGGGCGAGCAGTACTTC
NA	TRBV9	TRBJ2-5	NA	CASSVYGEETQYF	TGTGCCAGCAGCGTATACGGGGAGGAGACCCAGTACTTC
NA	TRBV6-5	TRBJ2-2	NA	CASSTDLNTGELFF	TGTGCCAGCAGTACCGACTTGAACACCGGGGAGCTGTTTTTT
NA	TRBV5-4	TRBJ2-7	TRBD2	CASSPASGLAGRYEQYF	TGTGCCAGCAGCCCGGCCTCGGGACTAGCGGGAAGGTACGAGCAGTACTTC
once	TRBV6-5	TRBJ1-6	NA	CASSYYRYTEISPLHF	TGTGCCAGCAGTTACTATCGGTATACAGAAATCTCACCCCTCCACTTT
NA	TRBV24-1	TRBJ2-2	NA	CATRGLTGELFF	TGTGCCACCAGGGGCCTCACCGGGGAGCTGTTTTTT
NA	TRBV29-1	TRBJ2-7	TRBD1	CSARKKGHTTGPRSYEQYF	TGCAGCGCCAGAAAAAAGGGACATACGACAGGGCCAAGATCCTACGAGCAGTACTTC
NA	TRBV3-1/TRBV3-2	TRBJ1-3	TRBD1	CASSPSGTDSGNTIYF	TGTGCCAGCAGCCCGAGTGGGACAGACTCTGGAAACACCATATATTTT
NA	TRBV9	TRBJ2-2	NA	CASSVDPGQGGGELFF	TGTGCCAGCAGCGTAGACCCCGGGCAGGGGGGCGGGGAGCTGTTTTTT
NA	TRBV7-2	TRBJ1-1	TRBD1	CASSIQQGAYEAFF	TGTGCCAGCAGTATACAACAGGGGGCCTATGAAGCTTTCTTT
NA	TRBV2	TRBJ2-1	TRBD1	CASSEALDRGGNEQFF	TGTGCCAGCAGTGAAGCCTTGGACAGGGGTGGTAATGAGCAGTTCTTC